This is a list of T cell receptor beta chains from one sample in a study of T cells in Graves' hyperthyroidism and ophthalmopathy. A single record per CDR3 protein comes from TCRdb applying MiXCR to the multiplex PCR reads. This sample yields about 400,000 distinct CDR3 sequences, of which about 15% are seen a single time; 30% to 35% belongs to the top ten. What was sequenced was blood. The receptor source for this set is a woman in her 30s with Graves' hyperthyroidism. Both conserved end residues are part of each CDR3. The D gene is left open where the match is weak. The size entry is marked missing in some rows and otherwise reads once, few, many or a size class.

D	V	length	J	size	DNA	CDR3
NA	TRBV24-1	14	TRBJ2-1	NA	TGTGCCACCAGTGATTGGGGGTCCATCAATGAGCAGTTCTTC	CATSDWGSINEQFF
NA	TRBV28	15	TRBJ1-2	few	TGTGCCAGCAGATCGGAAGGGACGGCTCACTATGGCTACACCTTC	CASRSEGTAHYGYTF
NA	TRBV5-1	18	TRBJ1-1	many	TGCGCCAGCAGCTTGGGCGCAACAGGACAAATGGGGAACACTGAAGCTTTCTTT	CASSLGATGQMGNTEAFF
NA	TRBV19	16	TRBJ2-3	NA	TGTGCCAGTAGTATAGGTAGGCAGGGCGGCACAGATACGCAGTATTTT	CASSIGRQGGTDTQYF
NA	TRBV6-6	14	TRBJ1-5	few	TGTGCCAGCAGTTACTCGTTTAGCGATCAGCCCCAGCATTTT	CASSYSFSDQPQHF
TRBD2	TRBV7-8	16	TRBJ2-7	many	TGTGCCAGCAGCTTAAAAGGGGGACTAGGCCCCTACGAGCAGTACTTC	CASSLKGGLGPYEQYF
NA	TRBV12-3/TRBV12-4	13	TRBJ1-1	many	TGTGCCAGCAGTTTATGGGAGAACACTGAAGCTTTCTTT	CASSLWENTEAFF
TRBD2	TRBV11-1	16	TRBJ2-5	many	TGTGCCAGCAGCTCGGGACTAGCGGGGCCTCAAGAGACCCAGTACTTC	CASSSGLAGPQETQYF
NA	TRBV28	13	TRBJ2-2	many	TGTGCCAGCAGTTCAACTTCCACCGGGGAGCTGTTTTTT	CASSSTSTGELFF
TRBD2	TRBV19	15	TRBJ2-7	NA	TGTGCCAGTAGTCTCCGGACTAGCGGGAGCCACGAGCAGTACTTC	CASSLRTSGSHEQYF
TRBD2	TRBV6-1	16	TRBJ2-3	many	TGTGCCAGCAGTGGCACGGGACTAGCGGGAGGGTATACGCAGTATTTT	CASSGTGLAGGYTQYF
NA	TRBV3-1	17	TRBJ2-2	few	TGTGCCAGCAGCCAAGGTGCAGGTGCATTGAACACCGGGGAGCTGTTTTTT	CASSQGAGALNTGELFF
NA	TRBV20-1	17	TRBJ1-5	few	TGCAGTGCTAGAGATTTACTTGGGGACACCGGACCGCAGCCCCAGCATTTT	CSARDLLGDTGPQPQHF
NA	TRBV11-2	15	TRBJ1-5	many	TGTGCCAGCAGCTTAGCAGGCAATAGCAATCAGCCCCAGCATTTT	CASSLAGNSNQPQHF
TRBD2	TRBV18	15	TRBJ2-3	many	TGTGCCAGCTCACTAGCGGGAGTATTCACAGATACGCAGTATTTT	CASSLAGVFTDTQYF
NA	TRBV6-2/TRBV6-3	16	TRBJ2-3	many	TGTGCCAGCAGCCCCGGGGCCGCCGCTGGCACAGATACGCAGTATTTT	CASSPGAAAGTDTQYF
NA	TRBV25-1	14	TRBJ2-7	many	TGTGCCAGCAGTGGGGGTACATACTCCTACGAGCAGTACTTC	CASSGGTYSYEQYF
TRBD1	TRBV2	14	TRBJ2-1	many	TGTGCCAGCAGGGAGGACAGGGGGTACAATGAGCAGTTCTTC	CASREDRGYNEQFF
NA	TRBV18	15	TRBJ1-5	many	TGTGCCAGCTCACTGGGTGTCCAGGCAGATCAGCCCCAGCATTTT	CASSLGVQADQPQHF
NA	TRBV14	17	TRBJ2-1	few	TGTGCCAGCAGCCAGGGCGTTCGCTTGAGTTTCTGGGATGAGCAGTTCTTC	CASSQGVRLSFWDEQFF
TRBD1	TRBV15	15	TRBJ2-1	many	TGTGCCACCAGCACCCCGGGACAGGGGGACAATGAGCAGTTCTTC	CATSTPGQGDNEQFF
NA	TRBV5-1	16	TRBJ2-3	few	TGCGCCAGCAGCTTAGTGAGTGGACAAAGCACAGATACGCAGTATTTT	CASSLVSGQSTDTQYF
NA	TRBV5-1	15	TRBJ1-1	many	TGCGCCAGCAGCTTGGACAGCCTGATTGGTACTGAAGCTTTCTTT	CASSLDSLIGTEAFF
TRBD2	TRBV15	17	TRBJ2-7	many	TGTGCCACCAGCAGAGGCCGGAGCGGGAGCTCCCTCTACGAGCAGTACTTC	CATSRGRSGSSLYEQYF
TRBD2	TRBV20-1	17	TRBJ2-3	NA	TGCAGTGCTAGGAGACTAGCGGGAGGGCCAGGCGTAGATACGCAGTATTTT	CSARRLAGGPGVDTQYF
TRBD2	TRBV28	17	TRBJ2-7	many	TGTGCCAGCAGTTCCTTAGCGGGAGGGCCTTCAGGCTACGAGCAGTACTTC	CASSSLAGGPSGYEQYF
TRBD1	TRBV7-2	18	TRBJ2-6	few	TGTGCCAGCAGCGCCTCGGGACAGGGTTTTTTCTGGGCCAACGTCCTGACTTTC	CASSASGQGFFWANVLTF
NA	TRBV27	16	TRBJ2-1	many	TGTGCCAGTTCAGCCGTTGGAGTAGATCTTCACAATGAGCAGTTCTTC	CASSAVGVDLHNEQFF
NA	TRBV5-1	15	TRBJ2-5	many	TGCGCCAGCAGCTTGAATACAGGGAGCCAAGAGACCCAGTACTTC	CASSLNTGSQETQYF
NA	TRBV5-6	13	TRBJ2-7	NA	TGTGCCAGCAGCAACACCCGATCCTACGAGCAGTACTTC	CASSNTRSYEQYF
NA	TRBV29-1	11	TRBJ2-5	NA	TGCAGCGTTGAACTGGCGGAGACCCAGTACTTC	CSVELAETQYF
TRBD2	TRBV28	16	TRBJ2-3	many	TGTGCCAGCAGGCCGGGGACCGGGACTAGCGGCCCCTCGAAGTATTTT	CASRPGTGTSGPSKYF
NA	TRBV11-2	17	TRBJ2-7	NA	TGTGCCAGCAGCGAACGGATGAACAGGACCAAACACTACGAGCAGTACTTC	CASSERMNRTKHYEQYF
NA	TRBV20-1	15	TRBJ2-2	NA	TGCAGTGCTAGACACAGCATCCCCTACACCGGGGAGCTGTTTTTT	CSARHSIPYTGELFF
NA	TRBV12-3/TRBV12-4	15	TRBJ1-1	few	TGTGCCAGCAGTTTAGCGCCGGGTCAGAACACTGAAGCTTTCTTT	CASSLAPGQNTEAFF
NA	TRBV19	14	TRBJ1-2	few	TGTGCCAGTAGTATACCGGGGATCAGCTATGGCTACACCTTC	CASSIPGISYGYTF
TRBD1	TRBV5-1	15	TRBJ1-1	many	TGCGCCAGCAGCCCACCGACAGGGTATGTCACTGAAGCTTTCTTT	CASSPPTGYVTEAFF
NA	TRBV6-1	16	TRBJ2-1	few	TGTGCCAGCAGTGGGTTCACAACGGTTTCCTACAATGAGCAGTTCTTC	CASSGFTTVSYNEQFF
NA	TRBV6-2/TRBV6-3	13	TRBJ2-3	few	TGTGCCAGCAGTTGGGTGAACACAGATACGCAGTATTTT	CASSWVNTDTQYF
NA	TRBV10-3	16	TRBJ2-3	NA	TGTGCCATCAGCCCCGGGCAGACAACTAGCACAGATACGCAGTATTTT	CAISPGQTTSTDTQYF
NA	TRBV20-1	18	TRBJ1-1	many	TGCAGTGCTCCTCCCCGCGGGGGTCCTACCGCACTGAACACTGAAGCTTTCTTT	CSAPPRGGPTALNTEAFF
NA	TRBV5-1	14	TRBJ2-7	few	TGCGCCAGCAGCAAAACTGGGGATTCCTACGAGCAGTACTTC	CASSKTGDSYEQYF
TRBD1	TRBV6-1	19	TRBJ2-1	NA	TGTGCCAGCTATGAATGGGGACAGGGTGGATTGAGCTCCTACAATGAGCAGTTCTTC	CASYEWGQGGLSSYNEQFF
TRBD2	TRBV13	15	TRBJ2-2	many	TGTGCCAGCAGCTTATTAGCGGGAGAGGTCGGGGAGCTGTTTTTT	CASSLLAGEVGELFF
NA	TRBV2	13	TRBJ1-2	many	TGTGCCAGCACATCGATGAATACGGGTGGCTACACCTTC	CASTSMNTGGYTF
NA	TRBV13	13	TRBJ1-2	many	TGTGCCAGCAACGCGGCAGACCACTATGGCTACACCTTC	CASNAADHYGYTF
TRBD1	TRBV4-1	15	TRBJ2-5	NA	TGCGCCAGCAGCCAGATAGGGACAGAACAAGAGACCCAGTACTTC	CASSQIGTEQETQYF
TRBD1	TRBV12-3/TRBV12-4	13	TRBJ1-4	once	TGTGCCAGCACTCGGACAGGGAGCGAAAAACTGTTTTTT	CASTRTGSEKLFF
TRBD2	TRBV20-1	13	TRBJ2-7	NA	TGCAGTGCTAGAGTCACGGGAGGGTACGAGCAGTACTTC	CSARVTGGYEQYF
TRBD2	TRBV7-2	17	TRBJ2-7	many	TGTGCCAGCAGCGCCACTGGACTAGCGGGGTGGGGGTACGAGCAGTACTTC	CASSATGLAGWGYEQYF
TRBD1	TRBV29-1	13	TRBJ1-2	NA	TGCAGCGTTCCCGGGACAGGGACCTATGGCTACACCTTC	CSVPGTGTYGYTF